Each of the 31 T cell receptor beta chains below was sequenced from the same sample in a study of blood T cell repertoires in COVID-19. The method was immunoSEQ multiplex PCR; TCRdb's version includes in-frame clones alone and lacks a portion of them. The data hold tens of thousands of clones, with about 83% observed a single time. Sequencing was done on a sample of peripheral blood. These receptors all stem from a man aged 30 to 45 with COVID-19, enrolled during active disease.

This clone showed up just a few times. The chain uses TRBV30 and TRBJ1-5, with 10 positions matching TRBD1. The CDR3 is made up of 14 amino acids. Germline V gene lookup returns CDR1 GTSNPN and CDR2 SVGIG (reference sequence). With 3 bases clipped from V and 2 bases from J, the junction kept 1 base outside the gene matches. CDR3 coding DNA: TGTGCCTGGAGGGGGACAGGGGGCAATCAGCCCCAGCATTTT. Amino acids: CAWRGTGGNQPQHF.

CDR3 in amino acids: CASSVDYTNEQFF. The CDR3, as DNA: TGTGCCAGCAGCGTGGACTACACCAATGAGCAGTTCTTC. The rearrangement uses TRBV9 and TRBJ2-1; D perhaps matches TRBD2 (6 bases). V shed 2 bases and J shed 6 bases, with 9 bases lying between them. Germline-derived CDR1 and CDR2 are SGDLS and YYNGEE. CDR3 length: 13 amino acids.

The gene calls are TRBV6-4 and TRBJ2-1; 7 nucleotides align to TRBD2. With 11 bases clipped from V and 5 bases from J, the junction kept 9 bases outside the gene matches. Germline V CDR1 and CDR2: MRHNA, SNTAGT. This CDR3 has 13 amino acids. DNA for the CDR3: TGTGCCGGGCCTGGGACTACAGACAATGAGCAGTTCTTC. Its protein product is CAGPGTTDNEQFF.

The V and J genes are TRBV13 and TRBJ2-3; 9 bases line up with TRBD2. With 4 bases clipped from V and 0 bases from J, the junction kept 8 bases outside the gene matches. Germline V CDR1 and CDR2: PRHDT, FYEKMQ (reference sequence). This CDR3 contains 17 residues. CDR3 amino acids: CASSSSSGERSTDTQYF. The CDR3 coding sequence is TGTGCCAGCAGCTCTTCTAGCGGGGAACGGAGCACAGATACGCAGTATTTT.

This chain links TRBV6-6 with TRBJ1-2; 8 bases match TRBD1. V gave up 6 bases and J gave up 3 bases; unmatched junction bases: 6. Germline-derived CDR1 and CDR2 are MNHNY and SVGAGI (reference sequence). The CDR3 totals 14 residues. As DNA, the CDR3 is TGTGCCAGCAGCCCCACAGGGGGGGACTATGGCTACACCTTC. This gives the protein CASSPTGGDYGYTF.

V and J are TRBV10-2 and TRBJ2-7; weak D call: TRBD1 (6 bases). The V end was cut by 0 bases, the J end by 11 bases, with 14 bases between. CDR3 length equals 13 residues. CDR1 is WSHSY and CDR2 is SAAADI in the germline V gene. In DNA form, the CDR3 reads TGCGCCAGCAGTGAGTCGGTAGGGACAAGGGAGTACTTC. It specifies CASSESVGTREYF.

This clone came up a few times. V and J are TRBV5-4 and TRBJ2-7; 7 bases map to TRBD1. The CDR3 runs to 13 residues. J was trimmed by 7 bases and V by 5 bases; bases with no gene match: 9. Germline CDR1 and CDR2: SGHNT and YYREEE (reference sequence). CDR3 protein: CASSRDRDGEQYF. The DNA of the CDR3 is TGTGCCAGCAGTAGGGACAGAGACGGAGAGCAGTACTTC.

This clone was recorded only once. The chain is built from TRBV2 and TRBJ1-4, with 9 bases aligning to TRBD1. The CDR3 sequence is 18 residues long. The V gene end was trimmed by 5 bases and the J gene end by 4 bases; junction bases not matched to a gene: 14. Germline V CDR1 and CDR2: SNHLY, FYNNEI. The CDR3 coding sequence is TGTGCCAGCAGTTCCAACGCAAGACCGGGACAGGGTAATGAAAAACTGTTTTTT. Amino acids: CASSSNARPGQGNEKLFF.

This clone showed up just a few times. The chain recombines TRBV7-2 with TRBJ1-5; no reliable D call. Trimming shortened V by 4 bases and J by 5 bases, and 9 bases separated the two germline ends. Per germline, CDR1 SGHTA and CDR2 FQGNSA. The CDR3 length is 13 residues. The CDR3 loop is CASSSRRDQPQHF. The DNA for the CDR3 is TGTGCCAGCAGCTCCCGACGGGATCAGCCCCAGCATTTT.

This clone was detected only a few times. The chain joins TRBV7-9 to TRBJ2-7, with TRBD1 as a possible D gene (6 bases). Trimming pared 6 bases from V and 4 bases from J, leaving 16 bases between. This CDR3 is built from 14 residues. From germline, CDR1 is SEHNR and CDR2 FQNEAQ (reference sequence). The CDR3 sequence is CASSEQGEVYEQYF. CDR3 sequence (DNA): TGTGCCAGCAGTGAACAGGGAGAGGTTTACGAGCAGTACTTC.

The V gene is TRBV27, the J gene TRBJ1-1; D is perhaps TRBD1 (5 bases). The CDR3 is 14 amino acids. Germline V gene lookup returns CDR1 MNHEY and CDR2 SMNVEV (reference sequence). Trimming removed 5 bases at V and 1 base at J, with 11 bases between. In DNA form, the CDR3 reads TGTGCCAGCAGTCCAAATCAGGGGAACACTGAAGCTTTCTTT. Translation: CASSPNQGNTEAFF.

This clone appeared a few times. The chain recombines TRBV10-2 with TRBJ1-5; TRBD1 aligns across 9 bases. The CDR3 loop spans 16 amino acids. Unmatched junction bases numbered 9, after V lost 5 bases and J lost 4 bases. The germline CDR1 and CDR2 sequences are WSHSY and SAAADI. The CDR3 DNA follows: TGCGCCAGCAGTCAAAACAGGGGGCTCGGGAATCAGCCCCAGCATTTT. Protein: CASSQNRGLGNQPQHF.

This clone was seen only a few times. J is TRBJ2-1 and V is TRBV4-1; weak D call: TRBD1 (6 bases). The CDR3 is made up of 16 amino acids. Trimming left V 0 bases short and J 2 bases short, with 11 bases between. From germline, CDR1 is MGHRA and CDR2 YSYEKL. The CDR3 coding sequence is TGCGCCAGCAGCCAAGACAGGGGCGATCCCTACAATGAGCAGTTCTTC. Residues: CASSQDRGDPYNEQFF.

This chain uses TRBV7-2 with TRBJ2-7; a possible D gene is TRBD1 (6 bases). This CDR3 region has 12 residues. Germline V CDR1 and CDR2: SGHTA, FQGNSA. Trimming took 0 bases from V and 9 from J, leaving 9 bases between them. The chain's CDR3 is CASSLADSWQYF. CDR3 coding DNA: TGTGCCAGCAGCTTAGCGGACAGTTGGCAGTACTTC.

The gene calls are TRBV6-5 and TRBJ2-7; the D gene is possibly TRBD1 (6 bases). Germline CDR1 MNHEY, CDR2 SVGAGI. Trimming shortened V by 6 bases and J by 3 bases, and 15 bases separated the two germline ends. There are 14 residues in the CDR3. CDR3 in amino acids: CASSQDRLIYEQYF. The CDR3 DNA is TGTGCCAGCAGCCAAGACAGGCTTATCTACGAGCAGTACTTC.

This chain links TRBV4-1 with TRBJ2-7; D might be TRBD2 (5 bases). The CDR3 spans 17 residues. Germline V CDR1 and CDR2: MGHRA, YSYEKL. V was shortened by 0 bases and J by 2 bases, with 17 bases between the two germline ends. This chain's CDR3 is CASSQDPPRSGAYEQYF. As DNA, the CDR3 is TGCGCCAGCAGCCAAGACCCGCCCCGGAGCGGCGCCTACGAGCAGTACTTC.

The chain uses TRBV6-2 or TRBV6-3 and TRBJ1-1; D not certain. Trimming left V 2 bases short and J 4 bases short, with 2 bases between. The CDR3 runs 11 residues. Germline CDR1 is MNHEY and CDR2 is SVGEGT. The DNA of the CDR3 is TGTGCCAGCAGTTACCTCACTGAAGCTTTCTTT. Residues: CASSYLTEAFF.

The chain recombines TRBV29-1 with TRBJ2-5, with a weak D call TRBD1 (5 bases). The germline V and J ends were trimmed by 6 bases and 5 bases, with 19 bases remaining between them. The CDR3 has 14 amino acids. Germline V gene lookup returns CDR1 SQVTM and CDR2 ANQGSEA. In DNA, the CDR3 is TGCAGCGTCCCACAGGCCTCTAAGTGGGAGACCCAGTACTTC. Protein: CSVPQASKWETQYF. Drawing the rest from reference TRBV29-1 and TRBJ2-5, the complete variable domain is SAVISQKPSRDICQRGTSLTIQCQVDSQVTMMFWYRQQPGQSLTLIATANQGSEATYESGFVIDKFPISRPNLTFSTLTVSNMSPEDSSIYLCSVPQASKWETQYFGPGTRLLVL.

The chain recombines TRBV5-5 with TRBJ2-7; no clear D. Germline V lookup: CDR1 SGHKS, CDR2 YYEKEE (reference sequence). The V and J ends lost 0 bases and 4 bases respectively, with 8 bases between them. This CDR3 has 13 residues. CDR3: CASSLGHSYEQYF. In nucleotides, the CDR3 is TGTGCCAGCAGCTTGGGCCACAGTTACGAGCAGTACTTC.

V usage is TRBV28 and J usage is TRBJ2-1, with 10 bases matching TRBD1. Germline V lookup: CDR1 MDHEN, CDR2 SYDVKM. The trim removed 5 bases at V and 5 bases at J, leaving 15 bases unmatched. The CDR3 covers 18 residues. The CDR3, as DNA: TGTGCCAGCAGTCACACCCCGGGACAGGGGAGGATAGACAATGAGCAGTTCTTC. This sequence encodes CASSHTPGQGRIDNEQFF.

This clone was counted a few times. This chain joins TRBV24-1 and TRBJ2-1, with 14 bases identical to TRBD2. Germline assignment: CDR1 KGHDR and CDR2 SFDVKD. The junction had 7 bases not matched to a gene; V was cut back by 4 bases and J by 9 bases. The CDR3 is made up of 16 amino acids. CDR3 coding DNA: TGTGCCACCAGTGACCGGGGACTAGCGGGAGCAAGTGAGCAGTTCTTC. Encoded protein: CATSDRGLAGASEQFF.

The chain is built from TRBV29-1 and TRBJ2-3; 7 nucleotides agree with TRBD1. Trimming removed 8 bases from V and 4 bases from J; junction bases left unmatched: 9. Germline CDR1 and CDR2: SQVTM and ANQGSEA. The CDR3 covers 13 residues. The CDR3 coding sequence is TGCAGCACTGGAGCCACAGGGGCAGATACGCAGTATTTT. It codes for CSTGATGADTQYF.

The chain has TRBV7-9 and TRBJ1-2; 8 positions agree with TRBD1. This CDR3 spans 14 amino acids. Trimming cost V 6 bases and J 8 bases; bases outside gene matches: 11. Germline CDR1 SEHNR, CDR2 FQNEAQ (reference sequence). The CDR3 sequence is CASSTTQGARGYTF. The DNA for the CDR3 is TGTGCCAGCAGTACCACCCAGGGGGCTAGGGGCTACACCTTC.

The gene calls are TRBV19 and TRBJ1-5; D perhaps matches TRBD1 (5 bases). The V gene's germline CDR1 is LNHDA and CDR2 SQIVND (reference sequence). This CDR3 has 15 amino acids. Trimming left V 3 bases short and J 5 bases short, with 14 bases between. The CDR3 loop reads CASSMGGAPHQPQHF. For the CDR3, the DNA is TGTGCCAGTAGTATGGGAGGGGCGCCTCATCAGCCCCAGCATTTT.

The rearrangement links TRBV5-5 to TRBJ1-5, with D possibly matching TRBD1 (6 bases). The V gene's germline CDR1 is SGHKS and CDR2 YYEKEE (reference sequence). V lost 2 bases to trimming and J lost 0 bases, with 12 bases between them. The CDR3 is 16 residues long. Here the CDR3 reads CASSLAGGRSNQPQHF. The CDR3 bases are TGTGCCAGCAGCTTAGCGGGGGGCCGTAGCAATCAGCCCCAGCATTTT.

The chain uses TRBV28 and TRBJ1-3, with TRBD1 matching 7 bases. After removal of 6 bases from V and 4 bases from J, the junction contained 6 bases not matched to a gene. CDR3 length: 14 amino acids. Germline loops: CDR1 MDHEN, CDR2 SYDVKM. CDR3 sequence reads: CASSYRGGGNTIYF. CDR3 coding DNA: TGTGCCAGCAGCTACAGGGGCGGAGGAAACACCATATATTTT.

The rearrangement uses TRBV19 and TRBJ2-5, with 10 positions matching TRBD1. The germline CDR1 and CDR2 sequences are LNHDA and SQIVND (reference sequence). This CDR3 is 15 amino acids long. Losses at the gene ends were 3 bases for V and 5 bases for J; bases not matched to a gene: 6. CDR3 DNA sequence: TGTGCCAGTAGTATGGGACAGGGGAGGTTGGAGACCCAGTACTTC. Its translation: CASSMGQGRLETQYF.

This clone was seen only once. The chain joins TRBV10-3 to TRBJ2-1; D remains unclear. Per the germline V gene, CDR1 is ENHRY and CDR2 is SYGVKD. V shed 11 bases and J shed 0 bases, with 17 bases lying between them. The CDR3 consists of 15 residues. CDR3 sequence reads: CAVKPGASSYNEQFF. The CDR3 coding sequence is TGTGCCGTCAAACCTGGTGCGAGCTCCTACAATGAGCAGTTCTTC.

The chain uses TRBV30 and TRBJ1-5, with a weak D call TRBD1 (6 bases). The CDR3 loop spans 15 amino acids. V gave up 0 bases and J gave up 1 base, with 10 bases separating them. Germline-derived CDR1 and CDR2 are GTSNPN and SVGIG (reference sequence). In DNA, the CDR3 is TGTGCCTGGAGTGTAGGGGGGGTGAGCAATCAGCCCCAGCATTTT. Its protein is CAWSVGGVSNQPQHF.

This clone was counted between two and nine times. The chain has TRBV5-1 and TRBJ2-7; 7 bases align to TRBD2. Looked up from germline, CDR1 is SGHRS and CDR2 is YFSETQ. The CDR3 has 15 residues. With V trimmed by 3 bases and J by 0 bases, 6 bases remained unmatched. CDR3 in amino acids: CASSSGAGLSYEQYF. The CDR3 nucleotides are TGCGCCAGCAGCTCTGGAGCGGGACTCTCCTACGAGCAGTACTTC.

This clone has only one observation. J is TRBJ2-7 and V is TRBV27; 10 bases are shared with TRBD1. This CDR3 region has 16 residues. J lost 5 bases, V lost 3 bases, and 10 bases had no gene match. The V gene's germline CDR1 is MNHEY and CDR2 SMNVEV (reference sequence). This CDR3 reads CASSLLTGQGPNEQYF. CDR3 DNA sequence: TGTGCCAGCAGTTTGTTGACGGGACAGGGGCCAAACGAGCAGTACTTC.